The 9 T cell receptor beta chains presented below share a single source sample, sequenced in a study of blood T cell repertoires in COVID-19. Assay: immunoSEQ multiplex PCR; the TCRdb copy retains only in-frame clones and omits some. This table holds 120,000 to 150,000 clones, about 88% found once. The material sequenced was peripheral blood. The receptors originated from a man between 50 and 59 years old with active or convalescent COVID-19.

The chain has TRBV9 and TRBJ2-1; TRBD1 is a possible D gene (5 bases). CDR1 is SGDLS and CDR2 is YYNGEE in the germline V gene. This CDR3 is built from 12 residues. V lost 4 bases and J 6 bases, leaving 8 bases between the germline ends. DNA of the CDR3: TGTGCCAGCAGCCCAGACAGCAATGAGCAGTTCTTC. Residues: CASSPDSNEQFF.

V usage is TRBV7-9 and J usage is TRBJ2-1; D not certain. CDR1 is SEHNR, CDR2 FQNEAQ, per germline (reference sequence). The CDR3 runs to 14 residues. Trimming took 0 bases from V and 4 from J, leaving 7 bases between them. This CDR3 is CASSLATVYNEQFF. The CDR3 DNA is TGTGCCAGCAGCTTAGCAACTGTATACAATGAGCAGTTCTTC.

The rearrangement links TRBV5-1 to TRBJ2-1, with TRBD1 as a possible D gene (5 bases). The V and J ends lost 1 base and 0 bases respectively, with 17 bases between them. Germline V gene lookup returns CDR1 SGHRS and CDR2 YFSETQ. The CDR3 is 18 residues long. CDR3 loop: CASSLLGDFILSYNEQFF. The DNA for the CDR3 is TGCGCCAGCAGCTTGCTAGGGGATTTCATCCTCTCCTACAATGAGCAGTTCTTC. The variable domain in full, completed from reference TRBV5-1 and TRBJ2-1, reads KAGVTQTPRYLIKTRGQQVTLSCSPISGHRSVSWYQQTPGQGLQFLFEYFSETQRNKGNFPGRFSGRQFSNSRSEMNVSTLELGDSALYLCASSLLGDFILSYNEQFFGPGTRLTVL.

J is TRBJ1-1 and V is TRBV28, with 9 bases identical to TRBD1. The germline V gene encodes CDR1 MDHEN and CDR2 SYDVKM. Losses at the gene ends were 7 bases for V and 2 bases for J; bases not matched to a gene: 2. The CDR3 spans 13 residues. In DNA form, the CDR3 reads TGTGCCAGCAAAACAGGGGGCAACACTGAAGCTTTCTTT. Its protein is CASKTGGNTEAFF.

This chain links TRBV28 with TRBJ2-7; D perhaps matches TRBD2 (6 bases). The V and J ends lost 7 bases and 4 bases respectively, with 17 bases between them. The CDR3 is made up of 14 amino acids. The germline V gene has CDR1 MDHEN and CDR2 SYDVKM. The CDR3 coding sequence is TGTGCCAGCACCCGCCCGGGACTCCCGTACGAGCAGTACTTC. It yields the protein CASTRPGLPYEQYF.

J is TRBJ2-2 and V is TRBV10-3; 7 bases map to TRBD2. Germline V gives CDR1 ENHRY, CDR2 SYGVKD. V gave up 11 bases and J gave up 6 bases; unmatched junction bases: 15. CDR3 size: 15 residues. CDR3 coding DNA: TGTGCCGCAACTAGCGCTCCCGAGGGGTCCGGGGAGCTGTTTTTT. It is translated as CAATSAPEGSGELFF.

V is TRBV4-3 and J is TRBJ1-5; possible D gene TRBD1, 6 bases. From germline, CDR1 is LGHNA and CDR2 YSLEER. Between the trimmed V and J ends, which lost 4 bases and 4 bases, there was a span of 17 bases. This CDR3 spans 16 amino acids. Here the CDR3 DNA reads TGCGCCAGCAGCCGTCTCTTCACAGGGCGAAATCAGCCCCAGCATTTT. This translates into CASSRLFTGRNQPQHF.

V gene TRBV24-1 combines with J gene TRBJ2-1; the match to TRBD2 covers 7 bases. Looked up from germline, CDR1 is KGHDR and CDR2 is SFDVKD. This CDR3 has 13 amino acids. V gave up 5 bases and J gave up 7 bases; unmatched junction bases: 4. In nucleotides, the CDR3 is TGTGCCACCAGTGTTGGGAGGGTTAATGAGCAGTTCTTC. Translating it yields CATSVGRVNEQFF.

The CDR3 nucleotides read TGCGCCAGCAGCCAAGGTCGGGGGAACACAGGGGGCAAAAACATTCAGTACTTC. It translates to CASSQGRGNTGGKNIQYF. The V gene is TRBV4-1, the J gene TRBJ2-4; 8 bases agree with TRBD1. Germline V gene sequence: CDR1 MGHRA, CDR2 YSYEKL. This CDR3 is 18 amino acids long. V trimming: 1 base; J trimming: 3 bases; junction bases outside the gene matches: 11.